This T cell receptor beta chain was identified in a study of regulatory T cells in long-lasting Graves disease (dated by TCRdb to about 2021). Some background on the complete study: Patients with newly diagnosed Graves' disease had been on antithyroid drugs for under 3 months. Patients with persistent Graves' disease were compared with patients with newly diagnosed Graves' disease using TCR sequencing and RNA sequencing of peripheral blood. The study was conducted in China and was registered as a clinical trial. TCR sequencing covered around 13 persistent and 20 or so newly diagnosed Graves' disease patients, some 33 samples in total.

This clonotype was recorded many times. The antigen it binds to is not known. Base qualities are not provided; no much larger clone lies one nucleotide away. Libraries were prepared through multiplex PCR. The instrument was an Illumina HiSeq 4000. iRepertoire HTBI primers and Arm-PCR amplification of CDR3 regions were used to construct TCR beta libraries. Gel purification was performed on PCR products prior to sequencing. Turning to the authors' computational methods: Across samples, approximately 68 TRBV and 15 or so TRBJ segments were identified and used for gene usage analysis of CDR3 amino acid clonotypes. Filtered high-quality paired reads were merged into contigs using COPE and FqMerger. BLAST was used to align contigs to IMGT TRBV, TRBD and TRBJ reference genes, with CDR3 defined following IMGT. Any clonotype with a frequency above 0.1% was classified as a highly expanded clone. Repertoire diversity was measured by Shannon entropy, and V-J evenness by the Gini coefficient. A clonotype found in more than one individual was treated as public. TCRdb reanalyzed the raw reads on its own, using fastp at Q25 for trimming and MiXCR for clone calling, and kept in-frame beta chains. Entries are consolidated by CDR3 protein sequence, retaining the most common genes and DNA. The V and J calls and clone size come from TCRdb's table, not from the authors' own analysis. This sample holds approximately 230,000 distinct CDR3 sequences; about 16% were observed only once. The ten largest clones add up to around 20% of the sample.

What the authors observed across the whole study: Lower TCR Shannon entropy and fewer highly expanded clones were observed in persistent Graves' disease patients than in newly diagnosed patients, which suggested clonal expansion. Sequencing and analysis were limited to the TCR beta chain. Patients with persistent disease shared more public clonotypes (about 2,500) than newly diagnosed patients did (nearly 1,000). As a limitation, the authors acknowledged that the small sample size may reduce accuracy. Peripheral blood alone was examined, since thyroid tissue, which constituted the primary lesion, could not be accessed.

Explained via the paper, the time point label denotes: newly diagnosed GD, antithyroid drugs for less than 3 months. For both TCR sequencing and RNA sequencing, RNA was extracted from PBMCs in TRIzol. The diagnosis of Graves' disease was made according to American Thyroid Association guidelines. Patients for the study were recruited at an endocrinology department in Xi'an, China. Each patient gave around 9 milliliters of peripheral blood, collected in an EDTA anticoagulant tube. PBMCs were isolated by Ficoll Paque Plus density gradient separation without further T cell sorting. An Agilent 2100 Bioanalyzer and agarose gel were used to assess RNA quality, and a NanoDrop 2000 was used to measure RNA concentration. The source of this sequence is a female donor with Graves disease. Sequenced here: peripheral blood mononuclear cells (PBMCs), sampled at new diagnosis, from a patient treated with antithyroid drugs.

The DNA sequence follows: TGCGCCAGCAGCACCGAAGGACAGGGGCCCGACGAGCAGTACTTC. Translation gives CASSTEGQGPDEQYF. Here the chain combines TRBV5-1 and TRBJ2-7; 9 central bases correspond to TRBD1. Spanning cysteine to phenylalanine, the CDR3 consists of 15 amino acids. This entry keeps only the CDR3 DNA: 45 bases, framed from base 1. Relative to germline, V is missing 4 bases and J is missing 5 bases, with 10 bases of the junction outside any gene match. As encoded in the germline V gene, CDR1 is SGHRS while CDR2 is YFSETQ.